This T cell receptor (beta chain) originates from a study of cytotoxic CD8 clonotypes in ibrutinib-treated CLL. V was clipped by 3 bases and J by 4 bases; unmatched bases: 9. CDR3 length: 18 residues. Germline V gene lookup returns CDR1 LGHNA and CDR2 YSLEER. Using immunoSEQ multiplex PCR, the repertoire was profiled, and TCRdb retains in-frame clones only, with some absent. This sample yields approximately 120,000 clones, of which approximately 81% are seen a single time; around 3% belongs to the top ten. The gene calls are TRBV4-3 and TRBJ2-3, with 14 bases lining up with TRBD2. Material: PBMCs, obtained after 24 months of ibrutinib treatment. The TCR sequence derives from a human donor with chronic lymphocytic leukemia. CDR3 in amino acids: CASSQATSGGARPDTQYF. The DNA for the CDR3 is TGCGCCAGCAGCCAGGCGACTAGCGGGGGGGCAAGACCAGATACGCAGTATTTT.